This entry is about one TCR beta chain. Its antigen remains unidentified. No base-level quality is on record; no much larger clone is a single base apart. Healthy HIV-negative adults with no recently reported acute infections or vaccinations were included as donors. Every donor was a Caucasian adult living in Nashville, Tennessee, USA. Magnetic negative selection was used to enrich CD4+ T cells, after which naive cells were positively selected on CD45RA and the negative fraction became the memory subset. Blood was collected by leukapheresis, and PBMCs were isolated by Ficoll-Histopaque density gradient centrifugation and then cryopreserved in liquid nitrogen vapor phase. Analytical flow cytometry was used to check the purity and quantity of each magnetically sorted T cell population. Genomic DNA was isolated from every sorted fraction and measured by UV absorbance on a Nanodrop 2000c. TCR CDR3 regions were amplified from genomic DNA by multiplex PCR using the deep immunoSEQ assay. Genomic DNA extracted from each cell subset was distributed evenly over all wells of several immunoSEQ 96-well plates, and each plate served as one replicate. For sorted subsets, roughly 190 ng of genomic DNA, equivalent to tens of thousands of T cell genomes, went into each replicate PCR. Purified libraries were measured with a Qubit 3.0 fluorometer, size-checked on a Bioanalyzer 2100, and measured again with the KAPA Library Quantification kit. A separate single-read 150-cycle Illumina NextSeq 550 flow cell was used to sequence each immunoSEQ 96-well plate. The study's own analysis went as follows. Because only junctional sequences without quality scores were contained in the immunoSEQ output, filtering matching that applied to full-length reads could not be performed. Sequences were annotated with PyIR, a Python wrapper for IgBLAST v1.9, and V/J genes and CDR3 were assigned using IMGT germline references. Reads were filtered out if the reads had weak V/J assignments (E-value above 1e-6), no CDR3, stop codons, out-of-frame junctions, or ambiguous translated residues. V3J clonotypes were defined as sequences sharing an identical inferred V gene, J gene, and CDR3 amino acid sequence. To compute the percentage overlap between repertoires, the number of shared unique clonotypes was divided by the size of the smaller repertoire. Richness of each repertoire was evaluated using RTK rarefaction, the Chao1 estimator, and Recon v2.1 estimates of unobserved clonotypes. OLGA was used to compute generation probabilities for all TCRbeta clonotypes that the gDNA method yielded from a few donors. In TCRdb, the immuneACCESS table is reduced to in-frame sequences with V and J assigned. These tables do not hold every clone; where another copy was compared, an unresolved V gene accounts for under half, and the others remain unexplained. V and J calls and clone size come straight from that table; D and trimming were deduced from the DNA. The sample table shows approximately 500,000 clones, and 90% to 97% are seen once. 0.05% to 0.07% of the sample is taken by the ten largest.

The sample comes from a study of shared clonotypes between healthy human individuals (dated by TCRdb to about 2020). About the investigation overall: The cohort comprised a couple of women and a few men aged 18 to 49 years. The study deeply sequenced blood TCR repertoires of five healthy adults to estimate repertoire size and the extent of clonotype sharing between individuals. Per donor, leukapheresis produced somewhere between about 0.9 and 9.5 billion PBMCs. Libraries were prepared and TCR repertoires were sequenced by different laboratories using diverse techniques, in order to increase sequencing depth and limit assay-specific biases. For each donor, CD4 naive and CD4 memory were each given three plates, CD8 naive was given two plates, and CD8 memory was given one plate. Overall results and qualifications from the work: Larger estimated clonotype richness was generally found for naive subsets than for memory subsets. Even with the large sequencing depth, rarefaction of the sorted-subset datasets indicated that sequencing was incomplete. Higher generation probabilities were observed for clonotypes shared by all four sorted-subset donors than for non-shared clonotypes. Sampling was restricted to blood, and TCR repertoires in tissue are likely to differ from TCR repertoires in blood. Based on pairwise subsampling, the degree of clonotype sharing among donors was expected to be affected by sequencing depth. The genetic and exposure-history diversity represented was limited by the small number of donors. Approximately 5% of naive CD4, more than 3% of naive CD8, approximately 2% of memory CD4, and roughly 0.4% of memory CD8 clonotypes were shared across a few donors.

V was cut back by 6 bases and J by 0 bases, leaving a gap of 16 bases between them. The CDR3 has 15 amino acids, counting the end cysteine and phenylalanine. The sequence is cut down to CDR3 DNA, 45 bases in frame from base 1. Sequences SQVTM (CDR1) and ANQGSEA (CDR2) are obtained from the germline V gene. The sequencing input was naive CD4+ T cells sorted from blood. Taken with the paper, the label for cell subset or site translates to: CD45RA+ positively selected. This clonotype was obtained from a woman between 25 and 40 years old in good health. The rearrangement combines TRBV29-1 with TRBJ2-3; the D gene is perhaps TRBD1 or TRBD2, each of them matching over 5 bases. The CDR3 region has the sequence CSVRGWGRSTDTQYF. The nucleotide sequence reads as follows: TGCAGCGTGAGGGGTTGGGGCCGAAGCACAGATACGCAGTATTTT.